The 8 T cell receptor beta chains below come from one sample, sequenced in a study of beta chain features in type 1 diabetes. Whole-study results and caveats: There was a moderate but significant shortening of TCRB CDR3s in all four CD4+ subsets of Type 1 diabetes patients.

Expressed TCRB transcripts were sequenced, since all the RNA that had been isolated was reverse transcribed. TCRdb's table, derived via immunoSEQ multiplex PCR, lists solely in-frame clones and lacks some. The repertoire consists of about 160,000 clones, with 9% to 12% occurring once and the leading ten covering 0.45% to 0.6%. These receptors' targets are unknown. Specimen: central memory CD4+ T cells from blood. The receptors stem from a man younger than 45 with type 1 diabetes.

This clone was detected only a few times. The V gene is TRBV28, the J gene TRBJ1-1; 9 bases line up with TRBD1. Trimming cost V 6 bases and J 6 bases; bases outside gene matches: 14. The CDR3 is made up of 16 amino acids. Germline assignment: CDR1 MDHEN and CDR2 SYDVKM. In nucleotides, the CDR3 is TGTGCCAGCAGATCGGTTCCGGGACAGGGTTTCGCTGAAGCTTTCTTT. Amino acid sequence: CASRSVPGQGFAEAFF.

This clone was picked up many times. This chain connects TRBV4-3 to TRBJ2-5, with 7 bases fitting TRBD1. CDR1 LGHNA and CDR2 YSLEER come from the germline V gene. This CDR3 spans 15 amino acids. With V trimmed by 1 base and J by 2 bases, 4 bases remained unmatched. CDR3: CASSQGTGKQETQYF. The CDR3 bases are TGCGCCAGCAGCCAAGGGACAGGAAAACAAGAGACCCAGTACTTC.

This clone was detected a few times. This chain uses TRBV29-1 with TRBJ2-7; 8 nucleotides match TRBD2. The CDR3 has 13 residues. With V trimmed by 5 bases and J by 2 bases, 5 bases remained unmatched. CDR1 is SQVTM and CDR2 is ANQGSEA in the germline V gene. CDR3 coding DNA: TGCAGCGTTCTCCGGGGGGGGGCCTACGAGCAGTACTTC. It yields the protein CSVLRGGAYEQYF.

This clone was found many times. The rearrangement uses TRBV7-2 and TRBJ1-1; D is undetermined. CDR1 and CDR2 from the germline V gene are SGHTA and FQGNSA. The CDR3 has 13 amino acids. The V gene lost 5 bases and the J gene lost 5 bases, with 12 bases spanning the gap. The CDR3 nucleotides are TGTGCCAGCAGCAAGCGGTTGGGGACTGAAGCTTTCTTT. Amino acid sequence: CASSKRLGTEAFF.

This clone was recorded a few times. The chain employs TRBV4-3 and TRBJ2-3; the match to TRBD2 covers 12 bases. After removal of 4 bases from V and 2 bases from J, the junction contained 16 bases not matched to a gene. CDR1 LGHNA and CDR2 YSLEER come from the germline V gene. This CDR3 is 20 amino acids long. CDR3: CASSRSTPTSGSTDTDTQYF. The CDR3 DNA sequence: TGCGCCAGCAGCCGAAGCACACCGACTAGCGGGAGTACGGACACAGATACGCAGTATTTT.

This clone was detected a few times. The gene calls are TRBV2 and TRBJ2-2; 8 bases align to TRBD1. Trimming took 7 bases from V and 4 from J; bases not matched to a gene: 11. Germline assignment: CDR1 SNHLY and CDR2 FYNNEI. The CDR3 has 16 residues. The CDR3 loop is CASIPTDRGSTGELFF. As DNA, the CDR3 is TGTGCCAGCATTCCTACCGACAGGGGTAGCACCGGGGAGCTGTTTTTT.

The chain recombines TRBV6-1 with TRBJ1-5, with D unresolved. Looked up from germline, CDR1 is MNHNS and CDR2 is SASEGT. This CDR3 region has 12 residues. The V gene lost 7 bases and the J gene lost 5 bases, with 9 bases spanning the gap. Here the CDR3 reads CASTGRDQPQHF. Here the CDR3 DNA reads TGTGCCAGCACCGGGCGGGATCAGCCCCAGCATTTT.

The sample holds a few counts of this clone. The chain is built from TRBV29-1 and TRBJ2-1; TRBD2 matches 7 bases. The CDR3 totals 15 residues. With 6 bases clipped from V and 2 bases from J, the junction kept 10 bases outside the gene matches. Germline V gene data show CDR1 as SQVTM and CDR2 as ANQGSEA. The chain's CDR3 is CSVDISGGTYNEQFF. The CDR3 DNA sequence: TGCAGCGTCGACATTTCCGGGGGGACCTACAATGAGCAGTTCTTC.